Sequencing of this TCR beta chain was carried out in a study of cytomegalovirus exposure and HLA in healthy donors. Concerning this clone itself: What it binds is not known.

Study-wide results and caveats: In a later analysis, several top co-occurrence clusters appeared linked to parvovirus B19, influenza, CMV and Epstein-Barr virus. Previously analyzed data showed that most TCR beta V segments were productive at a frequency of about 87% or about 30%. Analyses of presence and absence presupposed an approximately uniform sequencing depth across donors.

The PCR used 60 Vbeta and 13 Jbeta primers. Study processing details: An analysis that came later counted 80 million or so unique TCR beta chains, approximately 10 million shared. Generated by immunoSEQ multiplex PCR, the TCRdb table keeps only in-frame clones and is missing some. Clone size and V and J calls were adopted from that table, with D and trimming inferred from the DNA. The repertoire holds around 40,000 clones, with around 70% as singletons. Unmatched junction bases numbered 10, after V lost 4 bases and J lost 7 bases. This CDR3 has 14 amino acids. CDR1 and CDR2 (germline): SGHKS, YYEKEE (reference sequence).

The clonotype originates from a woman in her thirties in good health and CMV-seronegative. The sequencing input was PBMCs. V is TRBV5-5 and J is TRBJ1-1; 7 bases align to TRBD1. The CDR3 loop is CASSPRDSLVEAFF. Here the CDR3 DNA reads TGTGCCAGCAGCCCCCGGGACAGCTTAGTTGAAGCTTTCTTT.